The present TCR beta chain was sequenced within a study of metastatic and nonmetastatic thyroid tumors. TCRdb re-analyzed the PCR reads through MiXCR. Of about 25,000 clones listed, less than 25% are singletons. Patients underwent thyroid surgery, and none had received any treatment before it. In its sample, this clone was seen many times. The CDR3 is 14 amino acids. CDR1 is LNHDA and CDR2 is SQIVND in the germline V gene (reference sequence). V was pared by 3 bases and J by 4 bases, with 12 bases between. Sequencing was done on a sample of blood. This receptor was taken from a male donor with papillary thyroid cancer or a benign thyroid nodule (not recorded which). Some clones in this sample may be carry-over from other donors' samples. The chain is built from TRBV19 and TRBJ1-2; perhaps TRBD1 as D (5 bases). CDR3 DNA sequence: TGTGCCAGTAGTATTCAGGGCCGCGGCTATGGCTACACCTTC. Amino acids: CASSIQGRGYGYTF.